The sequence of this T cell receptor beta chain was determined in a study of blood T cell repertoires in COVID-19. Participant reports of clinical history set cohort assignment. Assay: immunoSEQ multiplex PCR; the TCRdb copy retains only in-frame clones and omits some. The sample shows some 190,000 clones, about 83% of them seen only once. Germline V gives CDR1 WSHSY, CDR2 SAAADI. The CDR3 sequence is 13 residues long. Deletions cut 4 bases from V and 7 bases from J, with 13 bases between. The receptor was isolated from a middle-aged man with acute COVID-19. The rearrangement links TRBV10-2 to TRBJ1-2, with D perhaps matching TRBD1 (6 bases). The sample consisted of PBMCs or T cells enriched from blood (not recorded which). This chain's CDR3 is CASSVNRVGGYTF. The CDR3 nucleotides read TGCGCCAGCAGTGTTAACAGGGTGGGTGGCTACACCTTC.